This passage covers 23 T cell receptor beta chains from one sample sequenced in a study of graft-versus-host responses after intestinal transplantation. Their antigens are not known. Libraries were prepared by immunoSEQ multiplex PCR; TCRdb keeps only in-frame clonotypes and omits some of them. The sample carries some 110,000 clones, about 92% recorded once. The sequencing used unstimulated CD8+ T cells sorted from spleen or lymph node cells, collected before transplant. These receptors came from a human donor who was the organ donor for an intestinal transplant.

This sequence joins TRBV30 and TRBJ2-5, with 8 positions matching TRBD2. V lost 5 bases to trimming and J lost 2 bases; unmatched junction nucleotides: 13. CDR1 GTSNPN and CDR2 SVGIG come from the germline V gene (reference sequence). This CDR3 spans 16 amino acids. CDR3 amino acids: CAWGPWEAGVQETQYF. CDR3 sequence (DNA): TGTGCCTGGGGGCCGTGGGAAGCGGGAGTGCAAGAGACCCAGTACTTC.

The chain recombines TRBV7-6 with TRBJ2-1; the match to TRBD2 covers 9 bases. Trimming cost V 5 bases and J 4 bases; bases outside gene matches: 9. Germline-derived CDR1 and CDR2 are SGHVS and FNYEAQ. The length of the CDR3 is 16 residues. DNA for the CDR3: TGTGCCAGCAGCCTAAGTAGCGGGAGATCATACAATGAGCAGTTCTTC. This codes for CASSLSSGRSYNEQFF. Combining the CDR3 with reference TRBV7-6 and TRBJ2-1 gives the whole variable domain GAGVSQSPRYKVTKRGQDVALRCDPISGHVSLYWYRQALGQGPEFLTYFNYEAQQDKSGLPNDRFSAERPEGSISTLTIQRTEQRDSAMYRCASSLSSGRSYNEQFFGPGTRLTVL.

This chain links TRBV27 with TRBJ1-2; TRBD1 is a possible D gene (5 bases). V shed 1 base and J shed 5 bases, with 11 bases lying between them. CDR3 size: 14 residues. Germline CDR1 MNHEY, CDR2 SMNVEV (reference sequence). The CDR3 bases are TGTGCCAGCAGTTTATGGGCAGGGCGTTATGGCTACACCTTC. Translated: CASSLWAGRYGYTF.

The chain carries TRBV6-5 and TRBJ2-7, with D tentatively TRBD2 (6 bases). The V gene's germline CDR1 is MNHEY and CDR2 SVGAGI. The ends were cut back, 4 bases at V and 2 bases at J, with 12 bases in the middle. The CDR3 runs 14 residues. The CDR3 DNA follows: TGTGCCAGCAGTTCGGGACTGAATACCTACGAGCAGTACTTC. It codes for CASSSGLNTYEQYF.

The chain combines TRBV19 with TRBJ2-2; D unresolved. The CDR3 is made up of 16 amino acids. Between the trimmed V and J ends, which lost 7 bases and 1 base, there was a span of 16 bases. CDR1 and CDR2 (germline): LNHDA, SQIVND (reference sequence). CDR3 in amino acids: CASKPAATLNTGELFF. The CDR3 region has the DNA TGTGCCAGTAAACCGGCTGCCACCCTGAACACCGGGGAGCTGTTTTTT.

V and J are TRBV4-1 and TRBJ2-7, with no clear D. Looked up from germline, CDR1 is MGHRA and CDR2 is YSYEKL. Deletions cut 6 bases from V and 2 bases from J, with 14 bases between. There are 14 residues in the CDR3. Here the CDR3 reads CASSRLAGTYEQYF. In DNA form, the CDR3 reads TGCGCCAGCAGTCGACTCGCAGGAACCTACGAGCAGTACTTC.

The chain uses TRBV2 and TRBJ2-5, with no clear D. Germline V gene lookup returns CDR1 SNHLY and CDR2 FYNNEI. The CDR3 consists of 12 residues. V was clipped by 6 bases and J by 6 bases, with 11 bases between them. CDR3 loop: CASSAGWKTQYF. DNA for the CDR3: TGTGCCAGCAGCGCCGGGTGGAAGACCCAGTACTTC.

This rearrangement joins TRBV2 to TRBJ2-7, with 10 bases fitting TRBD1. The ends lost 6 bases at V and 3 bases at J; junction bases unmatched: 8. This CDR3 is 15 amino acids long. Per germline, CDR1 SNHLY and CDR2 FYNNEI. The chain's CDR3 is CASSNRGQGSYEQYF. The CDR3 DNA reads TGTGCCAGCAGCAATAGGGGACAGGGGAGCTACGAGCAGTACTTC.

Concerning this clone: At one of its ends the junction is not consistent with the germline gene, which may arise from a read error. J is TRBJ2-2 and V is TRBV27; the match to TRBD1 covers 9 bases. This CDR3 region has 16 residues. Germline lookup yields CDR1 MNHEY and CDR2 SMNVEV (reference sequence). The DNA for the CDR3 is TGTGCCCGCAGTTTTGAGGGACAGGGGAACACCGGGGAGCTGTTTTTT. This translates into CARSFEGQGNTGELFF.

The rearrangement uses TRBV6-1 and TRBJ1-1; D perhaps matches TRBD1 (5 bases). The CDR3 is 11 amino acids. Germline lookup yields CDR1 MNHNS and CDR2 SASEGT. The V end was cut by 5 bases, the J end by 10 bases, with 11 bases between. The CDR3 spells CASSYGRGAFF. In DNA form, the CDR3 reads TGTGCCAGCAGTTACGGAAGGGGAGCTTTCTTT.

The chain joins TRBV7-2 to TRBJ1-1; D unresolved. This CDR3 region has 13 residues. Per the germline V gene, CDR1 is SGHTA and CDR2 is FQGNSA. Trimming shortened V by 5 bases and J by 3 bases, and 10 bases separated the two germline ends. CDR3 sequence reads: CASSPGIYTEAFF. CDR3 nucleotide sequence: TGTGCCAGCAGCCCCGGGATATACACTGAAGCTTTCTTT.

The chain employs TRBV5-1 and TRBJ2-1; TRBD2 is a possible D gene (6 bases). V lost 2 bases and J 8 bases, leaving 14 bases between the germline ends. The CDR3 covers 14 residues. CDR1 SGHRS and CDR2 YFSETQ come from the germline V gene. This CDR3 is CASSFIGGYDEQFF. The CDR3 nucleotides are TGCGCCAGCAGCTTTATCGGAGGGTACGATGAGCAGTTCTTC.

The J gene is TRBJ2-2, the V gene TRBV30; perhaps TRBD2 as D (6 bases). CDR1 is GTSNPN and CDR2 is SVGIG in the germline V gene (reference sequence). Trimming took 2 bases from V and 7 from J, leaving 11 bases between them. This CDR3 comprises 13 residues. The CDR3 region is CAWSRGISGELFF. DNA of the CDR3: TGTGCCTGGAGTCGCGGGATCAGCGGGGAGCTGTTTTTT. Variable domain in full (rest from reference TRBV30 and TRBJ2-2): SQTIHQWPATLVQPVGSPLSLECTVEGTSNPNLYWYRQAAGRGLQLLFYSVGIGQISSEVPQNLSASRPQDRQFILSSKKLLLSDSGFYLCAWSRGISGELFFGEGSRLTVL.

On this clone itself: This sample includes further DNA sequences coding for the same CDR3. This chain links TRBV27 with TRBJ2-7; D possibly corresponds to TRBD2 (5 bases). The CDR3 totals 13 residues. Trimming took 5 bases from V and 0 from J, leaving 8 bases between them. Per the germline V gene, CDR1 is MNHEY and CDR2 is SMNVEV (reference sequence). In DNA form, the CDR3 reads TGTGCCAGCAGTCGAGGGAGCTCCTACGAGCAGTACTTC. Its protein product is CASSRGSSYEQYF.

V is TRBV7-9 and J is TRBJ1-2, with TRBD1 matching 8 bases. The CDR3 is 13 residues long. The V segment lost 5 bases and the J segment 4 bases; nucleotides outside the gene matches: 3. The V gene's germline CDR1 is SEHNR and CDR2 FQNEAQ (reference sequence). This chain's CDR3 is CASSPGTGYGYTF. CDR3 coding DNA: TGTGCCAGCAGCCCCGGGACAGGCTATGGCTACACCTTC.

This chain joins TRBV4-2 and TRBJ1-2; 8 bases match TRBD1. This CDR3 region has 13 residues. Trimming removed 7 bases from V and 3 bases from J; junction bases left unmatched: 4. Germline V gives CDR1 LGHNA, CDR2 YNFKEQ. CDR3 sequence (DNA): TGTGCCAGCAATCAGGGGGCGGACTATGGCTACACCTTC. This sequence encodes CASNQGADYGYTF.

The J gene is TRBJ2-1, the V gene TRBV6-4, with D perhaps TRBD1 or TRBD2 (5 bases each). Germline CDR1 and CDR2: MRHNA and SNTAGT. Trimming left V 4 bases short and J 8 bases short, with 18 bases between. There are 15 residues in the CDR3. The CDR3 DNA follows: TGTGCCAGCAGTGGGGCGGGCAGGGACGTGGATGAGCAGTTCTTC. The encoded protein is CASSGAGRDVDEQFF.

J is TRBJ2-1 and V is TRBV4-3; 10 positions agree with TRBD2. In germline, CDR1 is LGHNA, CDR2 YSLEER. J lost 1 base, V lost 4 bases, and 13 bases had no gene match. The CDR3 spans 19 residues. The DNA for the CDR3 is TGCGCCAGCAGCCGGGAAAGAGCGGGAGGGCCGGAATCCTACAATGAGCAGTTCTTC. Its protein is CASSRERAGGPESYNEQFF.

The CDR3 DNA follows: TGTGCCAGCAGCCAGCTCCCCGGGGAGCTGTTTTTT. This sequence encodes CASSQLPGELFF. The V call is TRBV7-6, the J call TRBJ2-2; D is undetermined. V lost 5 bases and J lost 6, with 7 bases in between. The CDR3 is 12 residues long. Germline V gives CDR1 SGHVS, CDR2 FNYEAQ.

CDR3 amino acids: CASSSPDGGWAHYEQYF. The CDR3 bases are TGTGCCAGCAGCTCACCCGACGGTGGATGGGCCCACTACGAGCAGTACTTC. This chain links TRBV11-2 with TRBJ2-7; no clear D. Trimming removed 4 bases from V and 3 bases from J, with 22 bases in between. CDR3 size: 17 residues. Per germline, CDR1 SGHAT and CDR2 FQNNGV.

This rearrangement joins TRBV6-5 to TRBJ2-7; TRBD1 or TRBD2 may be the D gene (5 bases each). V was cut by 2 bases and J by 2 bases, with 10 bases left in between. CDR1 is MNHEY, CDR2 SVGAGI, per germline. CDR3 length equals 14 residues. In DNA, the CDR3 is TGTGCCAGCAGTTACGTAGGGACCCCCTACGAGCAGTACTTC. Its translation is CASSYVGTPYEQYF.

The chain carries TRBV28 and TRBJ1-2; D gene uncertain. Germline values: CDR1 MDHEN, CDR2 SYDVKM. This CDR3 region has 16 residues. The ends were cut back, 4 bases at V and 1 base at J, with 16 bases in the middle. This chain's CDR3 is CASSSGVGQYNYGYTF. CDR3 nucleotide sequence: TGTGCCAGCAGTTCCGGGGTCGGGCAGTATAACTATGGCTACACCTTC.

This rearrangement joins TRBV14 to TRBJ2-7; no clear D gene. V gave up 4 bases and J gave up 3 bases, with 7 bases separating them. The CDR3 extends over 12 amino acids. In germline, CDR1 is SGHDN, CDR2 FVKESK. DNA of the CDR3: TGTGCCAGCAGCCTGGGCGTCTACGAGCAGTACTTC. This encodes CASSLGVYEQYF.